This TCR beta chain is from a study of T cells expressing NK-cell markers. Study summary: It was sorted CD3+CD56-NKG2C+, CD3+CD56+NKG2C- and CD3+CD56+NKG2C+ T cells that provided the TCR beta repertoires. Study observations and caveats: In a handful of donors, dominant clonotypes made up about 28.3-65% of CD3+CD56-NKG2C+ cells.

This CDR3 contains 15 residues. CDR1 and CDR2 from the germline V gene are MNHNY and SVGAGI (reference sequence). Concerning this clonotype itself: No antigen is known for it.

Following a re-call of the 5' RACE reads, TCRdb has one entry per CDR3 protein and lacks DNA. Recorded here are 150,000 to 180,000 distinct CDR3 sequences; the top ten clones represent around 35%. The V gene is TRBV6-6, the J gene TRBJ1-3. This receptor was identified in a woman aged 50 to 65 in good health. Sequences were obtained from blood T cells: a sorted CD56 or NKG2C T cell subset, CD4+ or CD8+ T cells, or bulk PBMC T cells (not recorded which). CDR3 protein: CASSYSASSGNTIYF.